These T cell receptor beta chains were read from a single sample in a study. One entry per CDR3 protein results from TCRdb running MiXCR on the 5' RACE reads. The repertoire holds under 7,000 distinct CDR3 sequences, with around 29% as singletons. Source material: memory CD4+ T cells sorted from a lymph node. These TCRs come from a female donor with breast cancer. Both conserved end residues are part of each CDR3. D genes are given only for firm matches. Only some rows state a clone size, as once, few, many or a class for expanded clones.

len	v_gene	j_gene	abundance	d_gene	CDR3nt	CDR3aa
12	TRBV6-5	TRBJ1-1	few	.	TGTGCCAGCAAGGGTGAGAACACTGAAGCTTTCTTT	CASKGENTEAFF
15	TRBV7-9	TRBJ1-4	medium-sized	.	TGTGCCAGCAGCTTAGCCCTGCCCACGAATGAAAAACTGTTTTTT	CASSLALPTNEKLFF
16	TRBV7-2	TRBJ2-2	medium-sized	TRBD2	TGTGCCAGCACCCTCGCGGCTAGCGGGAACACCGGGGAGCTGTTTTTT	CASTLAASGNTGELFF
16	TRBV6-2/TRBV6-3	TRBJ2-3	many	TRBD2	TGTGCCAGCAGTGACCGGACTAGCGGGAGCACAGATACGCAGTATTTT	CASSDRTSGSTDTQYF
16	TRBV11-2	TRBJ1-3	many	.	TGTGCCAGCAGCCTTCGCAGGGCTCCCTCTGGAAACACCATATATTTT	CASSLRRAPSGNTIYF
15	TRBV11-2	TRBJ2-7	medium-sized	.	TGTGCCAGCAGTCCAATAGGGACTGCAACCTACGAGCAGTACTTC	CASSPIGTATYEQYF
14	TRBV20-1	TRBJ2-7	.	.	TGCAGTGCTAGACCGCTAGAAAAGGACTACGAGCAGTACTTC	CSARPLEKDYEQYF
18	TRBV4-1	TRBJ1-6	few	.	TGCGCCAGCAGCCAGAGTGGCGGAGGGGATGCTGGGAATTCACCCCTCCACTTT	CASSQSGGGDAGNSPLHF
14	TRBV7-8	TRBJ2-5	large	.	TGTGCCAGCAGCTTAGACCGACAGGCCAAGGCCCAGTACTTC	CASSLDRQAKAQYF
14	TRBV4-1	TRBJ2-7	.	TRBD1	TGCGCCAGCAGCCAAAAGACAGGGACCTACGAGCAGTACTTC	CASSQKTGTYEQYF
13	TRBV4-2	TRBJ1-2	large	.	TGTGCCAGCAGCCAAGAAGGGACCTATGGCTACACCTTC	CASSQEGTYGYTF
13	TRBV7-3	TRBJ2-5	few	.	TGTGCCAGCAGCTTACACGGACAAGAGACCCAGTACTTC	CASSLHGQETQYF
16	TRBV7-9	TRBJ1-5	many	TRBD1	TGTGCCAGCAGCTCCTTTACAGGGGCCTACAATCAGCCCCAGCATTTT	CASSSFTGAYNQPQHF
15	TRBV6-1	TRBJ1-5	.	.	TGTGCCAGCAGTCGAATACCGGTTAGCAATCAGCCCCAGCATTTT	CASSRIPVSNQPQHF
14	TRBV11-3	TRBJ2-2	many	.	TGTGCCAGCAGCTGGCGCTGGGGTACCGGGGAGCTGTTTTTT	CASSWRWGTGELFF
15	TRBV9	TRBJ2-7	few	TRBD2	TGTGCCAGCAGCGGAGGGGCTAGCGGGGCCTACGAGCAGTACTTC	CASSGGASGAYEQYF
18	TRBV6-5	TRBJ2-1	medium-sized	TRBD2	TGTGCCAGCAGTCCCCAGGATTCGGCGGGAGCTGGGGACAATGAGCAGTTCTTC	CASSPQDSAGAGDNEQFF
19	TRBV4-1	TRBJ2-4	large	TRBD1	TGCGCCAGCAGCCAAGAGGGACCGGGACAGGGGTGGGCCAAAAACATTCAGTACTTC	CASSQEGPGQGWAKNIQYF
16	TRBV28	TRBJ2-7	.	TRBD1	TGTGCCAGCAGTTTCTTCAGGACAGGGGGACGCTACGAGCAGTACTTC	CASSFFRTGGRYEQYF
13	TRBV7-3	TRBJ2-3	medium-sized	.	TGTGCCAGCAGCTTAATAACTGGAGATACGCAGTATTTT	CASSLITGDTQYF
15	TRBV4-2	TRBJ1-4	many	.	TGTGCCAGCAGCCAAGAGACAGACGCTAATGAAAAACTGTTTTTT	CASSQETDANEKLFF
13	TRBV20-1	TRBJ2-5	many	.	TGCAGTGCTAGTGGGGAATTCCAAGAGACCCAGTACTTC	CSASGEFQETQYF
15	TRBV5-4	TRBJ2-6	medium-sized	TRBD1	TGTGCCAGCAGGGGACAGGGCTCTGGGGCCAACGTCCTGACTTTC	CASRGQGSGANVLTF